Following are 15 T cell receptor beta chains from one sample sequenced in a study of T-cell reconstitution after alpha-beta-depleted transplantation in children. Preparing the TCRbeta library involved the use of unique molecular identifiers. TCRdb re-called the PCR reads through MiXCR, storing one row per CDR3 protein. The data show some 530,000 distinct CDR3 sequences, with around an eighth seen just once and more than 5.5% held by the top ten. The material sequenced was PBMCs from the stem cell graft donor, taken from the stem cell graft. These receptors all stem from a human donor who donated a stem cell graft to a child with combined immunodeficiency.

The chain employs TRBV4-3 and TRBJ2-1; TRBD1 matches 12 bases. Germline lookup yields CDR1 LGHNA and CDR2 YSLEER. The CDR3 is 19 residues long. J lost 1 base, V lost 0 bases, and 7 bases had no gene match. The CDR3 sequence: CASSQDGTGGIGSYNEQFF. The CDR3 nucleotides are TGCGCCAGCAGCCAAGACGGGACAGGGGGCATCGGGTCCTACAATGAGCAGTTCTTC.

J is TRBJ2-5 and V is TRBV12-3 or TRBV12-4; unclear D gene. This CDR3 has 12 amino acids. V was shortened by 6 bases and J by 1 base, with 6 bases between the two germline ends. The CDR3 sequence is CASRWTQETQYF. CDR3 in DNA: TGTGCCAGCAGATGGACCCAAGAGACCCAGTACTTC.

V usage is TRBV7-8 and J usage is TRBJ2-3; 9 nucleotides line up with TRBD2. With 1 base clipped from V and 4 bases from J, the junction kept 9 bases outside the gene matches. The CDR3 covers 17 residues. The germline V gene encodes CDR1 SGHVS and CDR2 FQNEAQ. The CDR3 region has the DNA TGTGCCAGCAGCTTAGGAGTAGCGGGAGTGTGGGCAGATACGCAGTATTTT. It is translated as CASSLGVAGVWADTQYF.

This clonotype showed up just a few times. The rearrangement joins TRBV5-1 to TRBJ2-1, with TRBD1 identical over 11 bases. The ends lost 3 bases at V and 8 bases at J; junction bases unmatched: 10. Germline CDR1 and CDR2: SGHRS and YFSETQ. The CDR3 runs to 16 residues. Here the CDR3 DNA reads TGCGCCAGCAGCTCGAAAGGACAGGGGGCTTTCGATGAGCAGTTCTTC. It is translated as CASSSKGQGAFDEQFF. Based on the CDR3 plus reference TRBV5-1 and TRBJ2-1, the full variable domain is KAGVTQTPRYLIKTRGQQVTLSCSPISGHRSVSWYQQTPGQGLQFLFEYFSETQRNKGNFPGRFSGRQFSNSRSEMNVSTLELGDSALYLCASSSKGQGAFDEQFFGPGTRLTVL.

This clonotype was recorded a few times. The chain employs TRBV12-3 or TRBV12-4 and TRBJ2-5; D is unclear. This CDR3 region has 12 residues. V lost 2 bases, J lost 7 bases, and 8 bases lay in between. The CDR3 DNA reads as TGTGCCAGCAGTTTACTCAGAGGGACCCAGTACTTC. Translating it yields CASSLLRGTQYF.

At least ten counts were recorded for this clonotype. The CDR3 here is CASSPDRAGELFF. DNA for the CDR3: TGCGCCAGCAGCCCGGACAGGGCCGGGGAGCTGTTTTTT. The chain combines TRBV5-1 with TRBJ2-2; the match to TRBD1 covers 8 bases. The junction had 2 bases not matched to a gene; V was cut back by 4 bases and J by 6 bases. The germline CDR1 and CDR2 sequences are SGHRS and YFSETQ. This CDR3 has 13 amino acids.

This clonotype was counted between two and nine times. The rearrangement joins TRBV28 to TRBJ2-4, with D perhaps matching TRBD1 (6 bases). V was pared by 7 bases and J by 2 bases, with 18 bases between. CDR3 length: 16 residues. Germline CDR1 is MDHEN and CDR2 is SYDVKM. The CDR3 DNA follows: TGTGCCAGCAATCTATCGGGACAATCAACCAAAAACATTCAGTACTTC. This encodes CASNLSGQSTKNIQYF. The whole variable domain, remainder taken from reference TRBV28 and TRBJ2-4, is DVKVTQSSRYLVKRTGEKVFLECVQDMDHENMFWYRQDPGLGLRLIYFSYDVKMKEKGDIPEGYSVSREKKERFSLILESASTNQTSMYLCASNLSGQSTKNIQYFGAGTRLSVL.

With respect to this clonotype: A much larger clone lies one base from this, so it may be a read error. This sequence joins TRBV29-1 and TRBJ2-2, with 8 bases identical to TRBD1. CDR3 size: 14 residues. The germline V gene has CDR1 SQVTM and CDR2 ANQGSEA. V lost 7 bases and J lost 1; bases outside the gene matches: 5. In DNA form, the CDR3 reads TGCAGCGCCTACGGGACAGGGAACACCGGGGAGCTGTTTTTT. Translating it yields CSAYGTGNTGELFF.

This chain joins TRBV5-6 and TRBJ2-7; D gene unclear. Trimming stripped 4 bases from V and 5 bases from J, with 13 bases between. The length of the CDR3 is 13 residues. Per germline, CDR1 SGHDT and CDR2 YYEEEE. CDR3 in DNA: TGTGCCAGCAGCACCGTACCAGCTCACGAGCAGTACTTC. It specifies CASSTVPAHEQYF.

This clonotype has only a few counts. This chain links TRBV9 with TRBJ2-1; TRBD2 aligns across 7 bases. After removal of 3 bases from V and 8 bases from J, the junction contained 14 bases not matched to a gene. Germline V lookup: CDR1 SGDLS, CDR2 YYNGEE. The CDR3 length is 16 residues. This CDR3 reads CASSGGPSGRSDEQFF. The CDR3 DNA is TGTGCCAGCAGCGGTGGCCCTAGCGGTCGGAGCGATGAGCAGTTCTTC.

This clonotype came up many times. The junction and the germline gene differ at one end; a read error may be behind it. J is TRBJ2-3 and V is TRBV5-1; 9 bases map to TRBD2. Germline V gene data show CDR1 as SGHRS and CDR2 as YFSETQ. The CDR3 is 14 residues long. CDR3 sequence reads: CASSPGTSRDTQYF. Written as DNA, the CDR3 is TGCGCCAGCAGCCCGGGGACTAGCAGAGATACGCAGTATTTT.

This clonotype was counted many times. The chain combines TRBV6-1 with TRBJ2-2, with no clear D. Germline assignment: CDR1 MNHNS and CDR2 SASEGT. This CDR3 region has 13 residues. The V end lost 6 bases, the J end lost 4 bases, and 9 bases lay between the germline ends. CDR3 sequence: CASSIPRTGELFF. The CDR3 DNA reads TGTGCCAGCAGCATCCCACGCACCGGGGAGCTGTTTTTT.

This clonotype was seen a few times. The J gene is TRBJ2-1, the V gene TRBV9; a weak D match, TRBD2 (5 bases). Trimming shortened V by 0 bases and J by 10 bases, and 14 bases separated the two germline ends. The CDR3 length is 14 residues. Germline V gene sequence: CDR1 SGDLS, CDR2 YYNGEE. The CDR3 DNA sequence: TGTGCCAGCAGCGTAGGAAGAATGAGGGCCGAGCAGTTCTTC. Residues: CASSVGRMRAEQFF.

J is TRBJ2-3 and V is TRBV7-3, with D maybe TRBD2 (6 bases). The length of the CDR3 is 13 residues. Trimming stripped 6 bases from V and 6 bases from J, with 13 bases between. Germline lookup yields CDR1 SGHTA and CDR2 FQGTGA. This chain's CDR3 is CASSQTSFDTQYF. The CDR3, as DNA: TGTGCCAGCAGTCAGACTAGTTTCGATACGCAGTATTTT.

The V and J genes are TRBV29-1 and TRBJ2-3; possibly TRBD1 for D (6 bases). The CDR3 is 11 residues long. Trimming removed 5 bases at V and 7 bases at J, with 10 bases between. Germline V gene sequence: CDR1 SQVTM, CDR2 ANQGSEA. The CDR3 DNA follows: TGCAGCGTTTGGGGGCCGAATACGCAGTATTTT. This encodes CSVWGPNTQYF.